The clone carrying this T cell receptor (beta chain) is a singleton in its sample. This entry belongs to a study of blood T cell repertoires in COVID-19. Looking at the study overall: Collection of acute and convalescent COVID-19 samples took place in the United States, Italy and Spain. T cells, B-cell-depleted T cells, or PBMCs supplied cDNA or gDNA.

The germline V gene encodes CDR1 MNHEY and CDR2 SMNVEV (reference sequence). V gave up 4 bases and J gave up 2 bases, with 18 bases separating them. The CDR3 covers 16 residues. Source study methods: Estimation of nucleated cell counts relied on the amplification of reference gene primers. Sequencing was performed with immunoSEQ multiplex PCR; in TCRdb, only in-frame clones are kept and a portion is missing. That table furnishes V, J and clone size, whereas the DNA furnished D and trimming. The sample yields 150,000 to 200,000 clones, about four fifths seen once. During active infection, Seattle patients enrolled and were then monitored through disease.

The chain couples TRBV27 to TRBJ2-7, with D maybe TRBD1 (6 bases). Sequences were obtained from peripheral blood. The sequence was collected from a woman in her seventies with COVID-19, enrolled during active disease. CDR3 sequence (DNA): TGTGCCAGCAGTTACCTAAGCCCGGGACAACCCTACGAGCAGTACTTC. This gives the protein CASSYLSPGQPYEQYF.